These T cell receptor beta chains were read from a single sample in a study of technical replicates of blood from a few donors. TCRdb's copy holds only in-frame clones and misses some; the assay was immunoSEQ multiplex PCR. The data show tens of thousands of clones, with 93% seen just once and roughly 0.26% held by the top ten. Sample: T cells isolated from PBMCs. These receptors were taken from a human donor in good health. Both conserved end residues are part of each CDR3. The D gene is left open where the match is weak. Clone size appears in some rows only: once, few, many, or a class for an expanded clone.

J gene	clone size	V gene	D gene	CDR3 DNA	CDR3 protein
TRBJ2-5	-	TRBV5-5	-	TGTGCCAGCAGCTCAACTCCGGGGACACCCAAAAAGACCCAGTACTTC	CASSSTPGTPKKTQYF
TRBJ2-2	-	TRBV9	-	TGTGCCAGCAGCCAATTCAGGCACACCGGGGAGCTGTTTTTT	CASSQFRHTGELFF
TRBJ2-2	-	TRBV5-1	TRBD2	TGCGCCAGCAGCTTGTCTAGCGGGAGCCCGGGCGGGGAGCTGTTTTTT	CASSLSSGSPGGELFF
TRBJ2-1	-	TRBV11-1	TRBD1	TGTGCCAGCAGCTCGAGGGGGACAGGGGTCGGGAATGAGCAGTTCTTC	CASSSRGTGVGNEQFF
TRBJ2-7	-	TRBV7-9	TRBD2	TGTGCCAGCAGCTCGGGACTAGCGGGAGACGAGCAGTACTTC	CASSSGLAGDEQYF
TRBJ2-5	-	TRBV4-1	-	TGCGCCAGCAGCCAAGAAGCCCGGGAAGAGACCCAGTACTTC	CASSQEAREETQYF
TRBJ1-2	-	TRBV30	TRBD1	TGTGCCTGTGGGACAGCGCAAGGTGGCTACACCTTC	CACGTAQGGYTF
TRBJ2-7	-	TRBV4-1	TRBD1	TGCGCCAGCAGCCAATGGACCGGGACAGTATGGGAGCAGTACTTC	CASSQWTGTVWEQYF
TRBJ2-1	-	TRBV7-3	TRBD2	TGTGCCAGCAGCGCCCGACTAGCGGGGGGTGTGGATGAGCAGTTCTTC	CASSARLAGGVDEQFF
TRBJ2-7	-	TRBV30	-	TGTGCCTGGAAAGGGCTAGCCGCCGAGCAGTACTTC	CAWKGLAAEQYF
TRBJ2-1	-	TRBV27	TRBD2	TGTGCCAGCAGTTTATCGGTGGGCGGGAGGGCCGGGGAGCAGTTCTTC	CASSLSVGGRAGEQFF
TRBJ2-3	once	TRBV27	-	TGTGCCAGCAGTAGTGCGGATACGCAGTATTTT	CASSSADTQYF
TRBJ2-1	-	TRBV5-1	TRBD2	TGCGCCAGCAGTGCAGCCCCGGGGGGGCCTGCCTCCTACAATGAGCAGTTCTTC	CASSAAPGGPASYNEQFF
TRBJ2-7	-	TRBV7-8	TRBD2	TGTGCCAGCAGCCCGACTAGCGGGAGATCAGGGGAGCAGTACTTC	CASSPTSGRSGEQYF
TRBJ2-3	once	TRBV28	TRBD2	TGTGCCAGCACCACAACGGGGGGGGGCATGGGGGATACGCAGTATTTT	CASTTTGGGMGDTQYF
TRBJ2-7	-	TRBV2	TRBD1	TGTGCCAGCAGTGAACGAGGGACAGTGTTTTTGAAGCAGTACTTC	CASSERGTVFLKQYF
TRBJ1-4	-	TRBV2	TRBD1	TGTGCCAGCAGTGCTCGCTCGGGACAGGGAATGATTGAAAAACTGTTTTTT	CASSARSGQGMIEKLFF
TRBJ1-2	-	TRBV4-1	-	TGCGCCAGGACCCACAGGGTACTTAACTATGGCTACACCTTC	CARTHRVLNYGYTF
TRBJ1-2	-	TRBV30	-	TGTGCCTGGAGTACGGGGGATCAAGGTGGCTACACCTTC	CAWSTGDQGGYTF
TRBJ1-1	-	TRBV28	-	TGTGCCAGCAGTTTATTGGGGGCTGGCACTGAAGCTTTCTTT	CASSLLGAGTEAFF
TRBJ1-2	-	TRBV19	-	TGTGCCAGTGTTTGGGGGAGCGGGTACTATGGCTACACCTTC	CASVWGSGYYGYTF
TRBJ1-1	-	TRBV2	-	TGTGCCAGCAGACGACAACCAGGGACAACGAACACTGAAGCTTTCTTT	CASRRQPGTTNTEAFF
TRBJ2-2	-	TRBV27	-	TGTGCCAGCAGATCCAGGGGCCTAGGGACCGGGGAGCTGTTTTTT	CASRSRGLGTGELFF
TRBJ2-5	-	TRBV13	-	TGTGCCAGCAGTCGGTTAGCGGAAGAGACCCAGTACTTC	CASSRLAEETQYF
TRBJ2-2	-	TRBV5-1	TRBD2	TGCGCCAGCAGCTTGGGTGAGCGGGGGAGAAGAAACGGGGAGCTGTTTTTT	CASSLGERGRRNGELFF
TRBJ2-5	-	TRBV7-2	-	TGTGCCAGCAGCTTAGCAAATAGCGGACTACTACAAGAGACCCAGTACTTC	CASSLANSGLLQETQYF
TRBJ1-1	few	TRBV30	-	TGTGCCTGGTGGGGCCCTTTGGGGAACACTGAAGCTTTCTTT	CAWWGPLGNTEAFF
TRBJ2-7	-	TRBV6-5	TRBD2	TGTGCCAGCAGTTACTCGGAGCGGGGGACCTACGAGCAGTACTTC	CASSYSERGTYEQYF
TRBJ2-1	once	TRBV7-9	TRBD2	TGTGCCAGCAGCTTAAGAACTAGCGGGAGAATTAATGAGCAGTTCTTC	CASSLRTSGRINEQFF
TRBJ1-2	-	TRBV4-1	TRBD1	TGCGCCAGCAGCCAAGATTTTCCAGGGGGCGAATATGGCTACACCTTC	CASSQDFPGGEYGYTF
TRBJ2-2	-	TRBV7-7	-	TGTGCTAGCAGCTTAGAGGGGTCCGGGGAGCTGTTTTTT	CASSLEGSGELFF
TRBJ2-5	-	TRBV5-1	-	TGCGCCAGCAGCCCAACAACTTTTCCCGGGTCACTAGAGACCCAGTACTTC	CASSPTTFPGSLETQYF
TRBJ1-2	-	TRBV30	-	TGTGCCTGGAGTGTACTCGGTGGCTACACCTTC	CAWSVLGGYTF
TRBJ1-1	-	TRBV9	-	TGTGCCAGCAGTTTCGGGGGGGCCTCCAACACTGAAGCTTTCTTT	CASSFGGASNTEAFF
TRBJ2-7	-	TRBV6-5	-	TGTGCCAGCAGTTACTCAAAGTCCCTTGGGGGGTACGAGCAGTACTTC	CASSYSKSLGGYEQYF